The sequence of this TCR beta chain was determined in a study of T-cell reconstitution after alpha-beta-depleted transplantation in children. The study's findings and limits: Some patients showed high day-60 TCRbeta diversity, which derived from surviving recipient T cells and thymic progenitors.

CDR3 size: 14 residues. Germline CDR1 is LNHNV and CDR2 is YYDKDF (reference sequence). The V end lost 6 bases, the J end lost 6 bases, and 14 bases lay between the germline ends. This clonotype was seen a few times. What it recognizes is unknown. It was with unique molecular identifiers that the TCRbeta library was prepared. TCRdb processed the PCR reads anew with MiXCR; each CDR3 protein has one entry. This sample has some 200,000 distinct CDR3 sequences; approximately 8.4% occur once, and the top ten carry about a third. The material sequenced was PBMCs, mostly from graft donor cells, taken 360 days after TCRalphabeta/CD19-depleted stem cell transplant. The receptor was derived from a male patient aged 2-15 years who had a stem cell transplant for acute myeloid leukemia, so the T cells may come from the graft donor. The genes are TRBV15 and TRBJ2-2; D perhaps matches TRBD2 (5 bases). The CDR3 loop reads CATREGLSAGELFF. CDR3 nucleotide sequence: TGTGCCACCAGAGAGGGCTTGTCGGCCGGGGAGCTGTTTTTT.